This T cell receptor beta chain was identified during a study of sequential checkpoint blockade in melanoma. Study context: Randomization was 1:1 between first-line nivolumab→ipilimumab and ipilimumab→nivolumab.

This CDR3 comprises 14 residues. V shed 5 bases and J shed 4 bases, with 14 bases lying between them. CDR1 MNHEY and CDR2 SVGAGI come from the germline V gene. Treatment described: randomized to nivolumab then ipilimumab (arm A) or the reverse (arm B). Data came from immunoSEQ multiplex PCR; TCRdb stores just in-frame clones and leaves some out. The table includes about 19,000 clones, 73% detected once. The chain employs TRBV6-5 and TRBJ1-1; the D gene is possibly TRBD1 (5 bases). Sequenced here: CD8+ T cells sorted from blood (inferred from file names), sampled from a patient given nivolumab and ipilimumab in sequence. This receptor was taken from a human donor with melanoma. The CDR3 region has the DNA TGTGCCAGCAGTCACCAGGGTAGAGGCACTGAAGCTTTCTTT. Its protein is CASSHQGRGTEAFF.